Below, 2 T cell receptor beta chains from the same sample are listed, as sequenced in a study of cytomegalovirus exposure and HLA in healthy donors. 13 Jbeta primers and 60 Vbeta primers were used for the PCR. Some clones are missing from TCRdb's copy, which holds only in-frame ones; the method was immunoSEQ multiplex PCR. The sample records some 89,000 clones, approximately 72% being singletons. The source material was PBMCs. Source of these receptors: a woman aged 40 to 50 in good health and CMV-seropositive.

This sequence joins TRBV27 and TRBJ2-3; D might be TRBD1 (6 bases). The V gene lost 8 bases and the J gene lost 2 bases, with 20 bases spanning the gap. There are 16 residues in the CDR3. Germline loops: CDR1 MNHEY, CDR2 SMNVEV (reference sequence). In DNA form, the CDR3 reads TGTGCCAGCTCCACTGGGGGCCTTCTTATCACAGATACGCAGTATTTT. This codes for CASSTGGLLITDTQYF.

In its sample, this clone was seen once. The chain joins TRBV5-8 to TRBJ2-3, with 8 bases aligning to TRBD2. Germline assignment: CDR1 SGHTS and CDR2 YDEGEE. The CDR3 consists of 17 residues. The trim removed 0 bases at V and 6 bases at J, leaving 12 bases unmatched. CDR3 loop: CASSLAVLAGTIDTQYF. DNA of the CDR3: TGTGCCAGCAGCTTGGCTGTCCTAGCGGGTACAATCGATACGCAGTATTTT.